This TCR beta chain was captured by sequencing in a study of cytomegalovirus exposure and HLA in healthy donors. CDR1 is SGHRS and CDR2 is YFSETQ in the germline V gene. Trimming took off 3 bases at V and 2 bases at J, with 9 bases between the two ends. The CDR3 is 14 residues long. The PCR had 60 Vbeta and 13 Jbeta primers. TCRdb keeps only in-frame clones here, not all; method: immunoSEQ multiplex PCR. Among 100,000 to 150,000 clones listed, 65% to 90% were seen once. The sequencing sample was made of PBMCs. The chain recombines TRBV5-1 with TRBJ2-1; no reliable D call. This TCR came from a man between 18 and 29 years old in good health and CMV-seronegative. The CDR3 nucleotides are TGCGCCAGCAGCTCGAAATTAGCCTACAATGAGCAGTTCTTC. It specifies CASSSKLAYNEQFF.